The rows below give T cell receptor beta chains drawn from one sample of a study of shared clonotypes between healthy human individuals. Data came from immunoSEQ multiplex PCR; TCRdb stores just in-frame clones and leaves some out. The data show fewer than 1 million clones, about 96% seen once. The sample consisted of naive CD8+ T cells sorted from blood. These receptors were collected from a man aged 25 to 45 in good health. Each CDR3 is given with its conserved first and last residue. Each record gives: CDR3 protein, J gene, V gene.

CDR3aa: CASSPTSGASYEQYF
j_gene: TRBJ2-7
v_gene: TRBV4-1

CDR3aa: CSVEDRINQETQYF
j_gene: TRBJ2-5
v_gene: TRBV29-1

CDR3aa: CSVEAIMTGELFF
j_gene: TRBJ2-2
v_gene: TRBV29-1

CDR3aa: CASSYSASGRLEQYF
j_gene: TRBJ2-7
v_gene: TRBV6-5

CDR3aa: CASSDSGPHTDTQYF
j_gene: TRBJ2-3
v_gene: TRBV27

CDR3aa: CASSQVLLAEQETQYF
j_gene: TRBJ2-5
v_gene: TRBV14

CDR3aa: CASKRENTGELFF
j_gene: TRBJ2-2
v_gene: TRBV7-9

CDR3aa: CASKLPPRDGDYEQYF
j_gene: TRBJ2-7
v_gene: TRBV7-6

CDR3aa: CSVGTGEAYEQYF
j_gene: TRBJ2-7
v_gene: TRBV29-1

CDR3aa: CAWSARSSYEQYF
j_gene: TRBJ2-7
v_gene: TRBV30

CDR3aa: CAGVREGRGGELFF
j_gene: TRBJ2-2
v_gene: TRBV2

CDR3aa: CASSLGLANEQYF
j_gene: TRBJ2-7
v_gene: TRBV27

CDR3aa: CSFAGRWETQYF
j_gene: TRBJ2-5
v_gene: TRBV29-1

CDR3aa: CASSLRGRRGGYTF
j_gene: TRBJ1-2
v_gene: TRBV28

CDR3aa: CASHRTTYTGELFF
j_gene: TRBJ2-2
v_gene: TRBV7-9

CDR3aa: CASSLTGGRYEQYF
j_gene: TRBJ2-7
v_gene: TRBV6-5

CDR3aa: CASSPRETYEQYF
j_gene: TRBJ2-7
v_gene: TRBV7-6

CDR3aa: CAWSVQGGELFF
j_gene: TRBJ2-2
v_gene: TRBV30

CDR3aa: CASSPLQGVYEQFF
j_gene: TRBJ2-1
v_gene: TRBV7-6

CDR3aa: CASGNQPQHF
j_gene: TRBJ1-5
v_gene: TRBV27

CDR3aa: CASSFNRGRNYGYTF
j_gene: TRBJ1-2
v_gene: TRBV5-5